Included here is one T cell receptor beta chain sequence, with context. The entry originates in a study of blood T cell repertoires in COVID-19. Study as a whole: The origin of the acute and convalescent COVID-19 samples was the United States, Italy and Spain. In each case, the material was cDNA or gDNA derived from T cells, B-cell-depleted T cells, or PBMCs.

In the source study's methods: From reference gene primer amplification, estimates of nucleated cell counts were derived. TCRdb's copy holds only in-frame clones and misses some; the assay was immunoSEQ multiplex PCR. V, J and clone size reflect that table, while D and trimming were determined from the DNA. Of about 340,000 clones listed, 80% to 90% are singletons. The Seattle patients, enrolled during active infection, were followed longitudinally. Trimming took off 7 bases at V and 5 bases at J, with 14 bases between the two ends. This CDR3 has 14 residues. CDR1 is SGHDN and CDR2 is FVKESK in the germline V gene.

V and J are TRBV14 and TRBJ2-2; a weak D match, TRBD1 (6 bases). This clonotype was obtained from a woman between 50 and 59 years old with COVID-19, enrolled during active disease. What was sequenced was peripheral blood. The CDR3 nucleotides are TGTGCCAGCACCCGAGTCAGGGGAACCGGGGAGCTGTTTTTT. It encodes CASTRVRGTGELFF.